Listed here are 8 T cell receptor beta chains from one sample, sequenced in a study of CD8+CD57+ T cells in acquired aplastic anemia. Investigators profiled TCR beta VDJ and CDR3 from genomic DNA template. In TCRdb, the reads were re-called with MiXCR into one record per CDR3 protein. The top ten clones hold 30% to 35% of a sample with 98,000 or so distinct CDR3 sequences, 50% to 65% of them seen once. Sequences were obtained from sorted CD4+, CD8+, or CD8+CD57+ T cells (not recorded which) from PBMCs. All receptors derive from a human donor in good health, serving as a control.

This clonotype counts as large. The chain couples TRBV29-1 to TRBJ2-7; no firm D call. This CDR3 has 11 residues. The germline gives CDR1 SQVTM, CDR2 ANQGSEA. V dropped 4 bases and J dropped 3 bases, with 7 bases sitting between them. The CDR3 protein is CSVGSYYEQYF. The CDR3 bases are TGCAGCGTTGGATCTTACTACGAGCAGTACTTC.

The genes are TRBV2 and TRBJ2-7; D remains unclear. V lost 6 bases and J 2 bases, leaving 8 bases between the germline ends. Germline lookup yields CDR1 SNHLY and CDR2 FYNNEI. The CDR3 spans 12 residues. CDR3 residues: CASSRRAYEQYF. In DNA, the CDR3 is TGTGCCAGCAGCCGTCGGGCCTACGAGCAGTACTTC.

The CDR3 DNA reads TGTGCCAGCAGTGAATTGTTGTATGAAGCTTTCTTT. This translates into CASSELLYEAFF. The V and J genes are TRBV2 and TRBJ1-1, with no clear D. Germline lookup yields CDR1 SNHLY and CDR2 FYNNEI. This CDR3 has 12 residues. Trimming took off 2 bases at V and 7 bases at J, with 8 bases between the two ends.

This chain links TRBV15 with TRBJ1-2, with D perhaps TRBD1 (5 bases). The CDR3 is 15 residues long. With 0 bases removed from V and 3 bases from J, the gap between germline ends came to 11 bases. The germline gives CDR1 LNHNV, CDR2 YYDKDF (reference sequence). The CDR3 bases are TGTGCCACCAGCAGAGACGCGGGCAGGGACTATGGCTACACCTTC. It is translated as CATSRDAGRDYGYTF.

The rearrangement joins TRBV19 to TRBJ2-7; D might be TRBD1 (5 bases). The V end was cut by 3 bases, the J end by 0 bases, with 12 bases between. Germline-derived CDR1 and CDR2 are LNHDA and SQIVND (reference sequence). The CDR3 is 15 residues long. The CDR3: CASSMKDTGSYEQYF. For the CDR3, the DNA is TGTGCCAGTAGTATGAAGGACACCGGCTCCTACGAGCAGTACTTC.

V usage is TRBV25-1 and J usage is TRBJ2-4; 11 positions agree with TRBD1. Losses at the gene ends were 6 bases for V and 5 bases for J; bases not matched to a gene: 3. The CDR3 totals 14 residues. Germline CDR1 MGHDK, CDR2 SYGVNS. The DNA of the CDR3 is TGTGCCAGCAGCGGGACAGGGGGGCAAAACATTCAGTACTTC. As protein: CASSGTGGQNIQYF.

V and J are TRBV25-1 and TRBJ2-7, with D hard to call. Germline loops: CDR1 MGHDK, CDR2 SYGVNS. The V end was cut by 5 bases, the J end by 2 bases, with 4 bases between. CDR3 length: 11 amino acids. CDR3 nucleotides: TGTGCCAGCAGTCCCCCCTACGAGCAGTACTTC. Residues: CASSPPYEQYF.

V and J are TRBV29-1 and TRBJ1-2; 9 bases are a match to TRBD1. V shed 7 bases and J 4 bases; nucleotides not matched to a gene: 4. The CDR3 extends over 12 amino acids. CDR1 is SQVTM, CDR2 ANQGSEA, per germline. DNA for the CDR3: TGCAGCGCGTCGACAGGGGGCTATGGCTACACCTTC. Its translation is CSASTGGYGYTF.